This T cell receptor beta chain was identified in a study of T cell responses to AZD1222 COVID-19 vaccine. Findings and limits, study-wide: The donor cohort was predominantly white British with a female majority, and clonal diversity may have been underestimated.

This table comes from immunoSEQ multiplex PCR, and its TCRdb copy is limited to in-frame clones, with some not included. The sample lists under 150,000 clones; 80% to 90% were seen once. This clone has a handful of counts. Its antigen is unknown. V was trimmed by 4 bases and J by 1 base, leaving 20 bases between them. The CDR3 has 17 amino acids. The sequenced sample was peripheral blood, obtained on day 0 of AZD1222 vaccination. V is TRBV5-3 and J is TRBJ1-1, with D tentatively TRBD1 (5 bases). TRBV5-3 is an ORF, with its function uncertain. This receptor was taken from an adult in good health. The CDR3: CARSQRASSQGNTEAFF. CDR3 nucleotides: TGTGCCAGAAGCCAGAGGGCGAGTTCCCAGGGGAACACTGAAGCTTTCTTT.